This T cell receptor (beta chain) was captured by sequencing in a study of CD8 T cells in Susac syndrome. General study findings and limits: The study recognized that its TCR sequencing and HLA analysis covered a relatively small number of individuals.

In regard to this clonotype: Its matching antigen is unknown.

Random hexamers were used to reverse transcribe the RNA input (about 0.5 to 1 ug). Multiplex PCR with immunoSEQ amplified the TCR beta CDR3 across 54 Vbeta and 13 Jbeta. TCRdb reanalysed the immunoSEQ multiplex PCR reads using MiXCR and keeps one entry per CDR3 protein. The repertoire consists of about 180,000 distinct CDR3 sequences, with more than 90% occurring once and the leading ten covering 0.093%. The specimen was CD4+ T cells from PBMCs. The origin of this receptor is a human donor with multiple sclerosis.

DNA for the CDR3: TGTGCCAGCAGTTTAGGGGCAGTTAGCAATCAGCCCCAGCATTTT. It codes for CASSLGAVSNQPQHF. The chain has TRBV12-3 or TRBV12-4 and TRBJ1-5; D unresolved. The CDR3 loop spans 15 amino acids. The V gene lost 1 base and the J gene lost 0 bases, with 7 bases spanning the gap.